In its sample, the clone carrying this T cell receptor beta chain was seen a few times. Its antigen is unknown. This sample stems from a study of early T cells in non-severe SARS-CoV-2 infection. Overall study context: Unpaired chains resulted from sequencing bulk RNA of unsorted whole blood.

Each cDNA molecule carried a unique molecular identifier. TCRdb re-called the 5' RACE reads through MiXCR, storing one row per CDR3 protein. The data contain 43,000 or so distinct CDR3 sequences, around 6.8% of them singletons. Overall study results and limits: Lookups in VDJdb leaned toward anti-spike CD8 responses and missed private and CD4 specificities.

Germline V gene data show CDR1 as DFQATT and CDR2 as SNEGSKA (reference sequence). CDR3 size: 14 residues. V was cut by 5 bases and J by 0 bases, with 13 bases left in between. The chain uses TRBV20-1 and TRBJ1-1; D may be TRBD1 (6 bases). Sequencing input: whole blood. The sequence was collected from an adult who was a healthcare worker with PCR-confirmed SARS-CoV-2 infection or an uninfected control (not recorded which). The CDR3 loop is CSAYKGGMNTEAFF. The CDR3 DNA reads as TGCAGTGCTTACAAAGGGGGGATGAACACTGAAGCTTTCTTT.